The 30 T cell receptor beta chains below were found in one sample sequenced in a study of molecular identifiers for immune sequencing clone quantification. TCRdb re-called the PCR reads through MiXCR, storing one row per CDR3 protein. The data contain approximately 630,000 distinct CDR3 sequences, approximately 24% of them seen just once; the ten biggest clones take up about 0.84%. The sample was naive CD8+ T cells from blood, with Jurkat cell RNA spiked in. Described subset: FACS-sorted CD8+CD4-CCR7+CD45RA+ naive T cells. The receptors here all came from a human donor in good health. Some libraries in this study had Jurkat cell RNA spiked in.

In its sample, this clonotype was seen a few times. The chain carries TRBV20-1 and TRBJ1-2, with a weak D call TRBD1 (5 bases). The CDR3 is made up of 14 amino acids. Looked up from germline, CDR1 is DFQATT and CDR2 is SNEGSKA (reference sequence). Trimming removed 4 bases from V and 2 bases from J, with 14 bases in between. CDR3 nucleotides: TGCAGTGCTACACCTGGACAATTAAACTATGGCTACACCTTC. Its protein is CSATPGQLNYGYTF.

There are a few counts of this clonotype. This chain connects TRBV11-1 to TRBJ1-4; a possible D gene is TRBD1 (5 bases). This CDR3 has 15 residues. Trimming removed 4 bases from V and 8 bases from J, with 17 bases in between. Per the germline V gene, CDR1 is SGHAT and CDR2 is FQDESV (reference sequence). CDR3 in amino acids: CASSSWDVGGEKLFF. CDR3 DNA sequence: TGTGCCAGCAGCTCGTGGGACGTCGGCGGGGAAAAACTGTTTTTT. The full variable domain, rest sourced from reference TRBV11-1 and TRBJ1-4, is EAEVAQSPRYKITEKSQAVAFWCDPISGHATLYWYRQILGQGPELLVQFQDESVVDDSQLPKDRFSAERLKGVDSTLKIQPAELGDSAMYLCASSSWDVGGEKLFFGSGTQLSVL.

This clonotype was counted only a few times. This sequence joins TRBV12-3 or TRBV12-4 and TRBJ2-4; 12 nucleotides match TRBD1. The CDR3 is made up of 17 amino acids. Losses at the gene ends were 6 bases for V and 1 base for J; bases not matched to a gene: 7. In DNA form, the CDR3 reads TGTGCCAGCAGCGGGACAGGGGGCGGAGTGGCCAAAAACATTCAGTACTTC. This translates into CASSGTGGGVAKNIQYF.

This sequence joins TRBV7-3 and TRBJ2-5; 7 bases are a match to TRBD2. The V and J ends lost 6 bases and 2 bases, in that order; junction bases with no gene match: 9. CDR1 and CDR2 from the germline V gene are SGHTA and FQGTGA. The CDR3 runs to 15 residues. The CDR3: CASRLRGLGQETQYF. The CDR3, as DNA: TGTGCCAGCAGGCTAAGAGGACTAGGACAAGAGACCCAGTACTTC.

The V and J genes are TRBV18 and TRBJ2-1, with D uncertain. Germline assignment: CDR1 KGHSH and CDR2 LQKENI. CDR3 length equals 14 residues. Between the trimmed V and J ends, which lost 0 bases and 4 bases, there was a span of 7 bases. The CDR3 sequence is CASSPPWRYNEQFF. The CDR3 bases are TGTGCCAGCTCACCACCCTGGCGGTACAATGAGCAGTTCTTC.

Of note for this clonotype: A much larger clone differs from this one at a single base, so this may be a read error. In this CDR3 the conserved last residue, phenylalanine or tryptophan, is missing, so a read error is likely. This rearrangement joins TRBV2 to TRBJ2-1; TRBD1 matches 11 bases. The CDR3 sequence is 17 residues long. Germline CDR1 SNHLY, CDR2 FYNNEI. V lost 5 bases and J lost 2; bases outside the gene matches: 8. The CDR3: CASSPAGQGATYNEQFL. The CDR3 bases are TGTGCCAGCAGTCCCGCCGGACAGGGGGCGACCTACAATGAGCAGTTCTTG.

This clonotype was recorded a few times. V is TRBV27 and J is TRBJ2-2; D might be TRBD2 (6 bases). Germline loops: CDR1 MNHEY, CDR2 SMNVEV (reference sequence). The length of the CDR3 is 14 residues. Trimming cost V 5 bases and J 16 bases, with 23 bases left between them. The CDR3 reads CASSPRGLTSPQFF. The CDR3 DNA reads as TGTGCCAGCAGTCCTAGGGGACTCACAAGCCCCCAGTTTTTT.

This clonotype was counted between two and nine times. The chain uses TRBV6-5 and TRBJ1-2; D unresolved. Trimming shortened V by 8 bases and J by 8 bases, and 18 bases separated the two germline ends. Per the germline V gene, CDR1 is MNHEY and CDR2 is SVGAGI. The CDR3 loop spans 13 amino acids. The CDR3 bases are TGTGCCAGCGAGACGTCAAGAGAGAAAGGCTACACCTTC. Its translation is CASETSREKGYTF.

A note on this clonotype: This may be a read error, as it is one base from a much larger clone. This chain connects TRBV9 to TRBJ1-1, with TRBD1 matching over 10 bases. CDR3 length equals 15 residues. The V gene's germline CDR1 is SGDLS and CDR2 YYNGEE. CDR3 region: CAGSVGRTGGSEAFF. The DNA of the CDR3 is TGTGCCGGCAGCGTAGGAAGGACAGGGGGATCTGAAGCTTTCTTT.

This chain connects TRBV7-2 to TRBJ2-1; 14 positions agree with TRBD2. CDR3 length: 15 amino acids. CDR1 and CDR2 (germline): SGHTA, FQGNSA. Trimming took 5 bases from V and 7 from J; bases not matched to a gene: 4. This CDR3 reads CASSETSGRVNEQFF. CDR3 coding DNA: TGTGCCAGCAGCGAGACTAGCGGGAGGGTTAATGAGCAGTTCTTC.

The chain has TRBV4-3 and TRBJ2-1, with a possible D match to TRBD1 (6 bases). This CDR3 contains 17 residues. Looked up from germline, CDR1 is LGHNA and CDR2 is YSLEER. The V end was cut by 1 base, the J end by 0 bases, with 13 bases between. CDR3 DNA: TGCGCCAGCAGCCAAGGATTCACAGGGTACTCCTACAATGAGCAGTTCTTC. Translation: CASSQGFTGYSYNEQFF.

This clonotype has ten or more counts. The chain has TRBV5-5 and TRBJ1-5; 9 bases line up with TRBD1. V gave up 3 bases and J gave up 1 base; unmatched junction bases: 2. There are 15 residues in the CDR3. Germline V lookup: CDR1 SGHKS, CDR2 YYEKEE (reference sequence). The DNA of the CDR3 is TGTGCCAGCAGCTGGGGGACAGGGAGCAATCAGCCCCAGCATTTT. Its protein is CASSWGTGSNQPQHF. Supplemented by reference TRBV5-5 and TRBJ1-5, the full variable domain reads DAGVTQSPTHLIKTRGQQVTLRCSPISGHKSVSWYQQVLGQGPQFIFQYYEKEERGRGNFPDRFSARQFPNYSSELNVNALLLGDSALYLCASSWGTGSNQPQHFGDGTRLSIL.

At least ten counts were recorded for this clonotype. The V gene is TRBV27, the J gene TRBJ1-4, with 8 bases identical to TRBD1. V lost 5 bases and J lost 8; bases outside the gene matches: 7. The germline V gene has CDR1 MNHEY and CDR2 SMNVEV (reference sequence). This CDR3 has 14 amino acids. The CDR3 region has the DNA TGTGCCAGCAGTCCCGACAGGGGTCGAGAAAAACTGTTTTTT. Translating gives CASSPDRGREKLFF.

CDR3 sequence (DNA): TGTGCCAGCAACCTGAATGGGGGGGCAAGCTCTGGGGCCAACGTCCTGCCTTTC. This translates into CASNLNGGASSGANVLPF. The chain has TRBV3-2 and TRBJ2-6; the table's D gene call, TRBD1, was not cross checked with the DNA. TRBV3-2 is listed as a pseudogene. This CDR3 contains 18 residues.

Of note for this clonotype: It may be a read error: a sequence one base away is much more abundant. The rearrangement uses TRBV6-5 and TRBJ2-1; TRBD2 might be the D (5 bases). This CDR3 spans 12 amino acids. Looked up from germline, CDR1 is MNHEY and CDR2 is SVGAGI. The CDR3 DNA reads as TGTGCCAGCAAGGGAGACTACAATGAGCAGATCTTC. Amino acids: CASKGDYNEQIF.

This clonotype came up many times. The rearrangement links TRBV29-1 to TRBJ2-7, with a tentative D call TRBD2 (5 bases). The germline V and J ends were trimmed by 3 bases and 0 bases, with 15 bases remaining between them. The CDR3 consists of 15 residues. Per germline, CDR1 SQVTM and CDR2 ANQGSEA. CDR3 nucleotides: TGCAGCGTTGAGCCTTTAGCGAGTAGCTCCTACGAGCAGTACTTC. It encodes CSVEPLASSSYEQYF.

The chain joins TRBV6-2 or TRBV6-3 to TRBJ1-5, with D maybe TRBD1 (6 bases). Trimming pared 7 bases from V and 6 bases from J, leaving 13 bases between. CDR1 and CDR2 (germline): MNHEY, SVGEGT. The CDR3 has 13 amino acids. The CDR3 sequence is CASNTGFSQPQHF. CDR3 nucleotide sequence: TGTGCCAGCAATACAGGGTTTAGTCAGCCCCAGCATTTT.

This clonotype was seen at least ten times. The CDR3 protein is CASSQLVADTQYF. The CDR3 bases are TGCGCCAGCAGCCAACTGGTCGCAGATACGCAGTATTTT. The chain joins TRBV4-3 to TRBJ2-3; no clear D. Between the trimmed V and J ends, which lost 2 bases and 4 bases, there was a span of 7 bases. From germline, CDR1 is LGHNA and CDR2 YSLEER. This CDR3 is built from 13 residues.

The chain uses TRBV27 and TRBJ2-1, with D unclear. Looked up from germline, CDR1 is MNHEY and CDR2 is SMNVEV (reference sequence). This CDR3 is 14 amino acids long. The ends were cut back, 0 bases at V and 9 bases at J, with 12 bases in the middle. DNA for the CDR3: TGTGCCAGCAGTTTATCAAGTTCTGGAGTTGAGCAGTTCTTC. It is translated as CASSLSSSGVEQFF.

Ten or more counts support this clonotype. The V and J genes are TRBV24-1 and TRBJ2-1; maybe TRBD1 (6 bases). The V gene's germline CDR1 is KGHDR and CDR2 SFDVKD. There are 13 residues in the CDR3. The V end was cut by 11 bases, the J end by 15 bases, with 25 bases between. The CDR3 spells CAIQRSRGTNLFF. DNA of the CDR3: TGTGCCATCCAACGGTCTAGGGGGACCAATTTGTTCTTC.

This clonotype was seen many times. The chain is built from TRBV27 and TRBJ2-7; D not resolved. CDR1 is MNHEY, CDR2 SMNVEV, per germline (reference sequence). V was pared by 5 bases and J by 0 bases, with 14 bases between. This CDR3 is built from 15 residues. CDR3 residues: CASSPEEWSSYEQYF. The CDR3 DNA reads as TGTGCCAGCAGTCCCGAGGAATGGAGCTCCTACGAGCAGTACTTC.

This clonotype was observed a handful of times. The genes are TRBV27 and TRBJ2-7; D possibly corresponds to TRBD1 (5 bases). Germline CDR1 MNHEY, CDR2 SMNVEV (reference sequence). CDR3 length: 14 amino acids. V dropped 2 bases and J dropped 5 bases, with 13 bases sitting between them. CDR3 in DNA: TGTGCCAGCAGTTTAGGTCCAGGGTCCCACGAGCAGTACTTC. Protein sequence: CASSLGPGSHEQYF.

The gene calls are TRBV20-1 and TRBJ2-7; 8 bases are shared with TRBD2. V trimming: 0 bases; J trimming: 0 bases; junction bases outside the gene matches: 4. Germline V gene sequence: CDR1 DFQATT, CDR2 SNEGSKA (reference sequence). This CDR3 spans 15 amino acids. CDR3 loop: CSARDLAGNSYEQYF. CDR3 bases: TGCAGTGCTAGAGATTTAGCGGGGAACTCCTACGAGCAGTACTTC.

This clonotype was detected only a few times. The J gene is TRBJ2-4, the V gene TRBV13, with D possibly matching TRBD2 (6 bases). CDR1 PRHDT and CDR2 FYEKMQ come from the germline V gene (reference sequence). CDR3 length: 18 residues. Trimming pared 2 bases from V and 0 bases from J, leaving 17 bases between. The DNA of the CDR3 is TGTGCCAGCAGCTTATCGGTTGCGGGGAGTATAGCCAAAAACATTCAGTACTTC. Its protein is CASSLSVAGSIAKNIQYF.

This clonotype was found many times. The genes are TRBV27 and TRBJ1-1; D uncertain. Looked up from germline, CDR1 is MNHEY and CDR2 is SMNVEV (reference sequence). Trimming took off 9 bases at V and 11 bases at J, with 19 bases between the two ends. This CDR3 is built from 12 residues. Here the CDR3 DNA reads TGTGCCAGTGGGCGGGAGGATTTGTTGGCTTTCTTT. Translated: CASGREDLLAFF.

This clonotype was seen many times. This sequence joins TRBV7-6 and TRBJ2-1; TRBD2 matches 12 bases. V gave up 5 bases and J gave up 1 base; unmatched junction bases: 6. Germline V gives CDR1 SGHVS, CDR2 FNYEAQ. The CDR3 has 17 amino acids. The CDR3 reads CASSPTSGGRSYNEQFF. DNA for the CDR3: TGTGCCAGCAGCCCGACTAGCGGGGGCCGTTCCTACAATGAGCAGTTCTTC.

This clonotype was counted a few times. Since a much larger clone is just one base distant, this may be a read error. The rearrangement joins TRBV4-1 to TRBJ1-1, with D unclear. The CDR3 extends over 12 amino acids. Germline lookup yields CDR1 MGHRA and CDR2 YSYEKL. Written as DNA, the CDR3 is TGCGCCAGCGGCCAAGTCGATTCTGAAGCTTTCTTT. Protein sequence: CASGQVDSEAFF.

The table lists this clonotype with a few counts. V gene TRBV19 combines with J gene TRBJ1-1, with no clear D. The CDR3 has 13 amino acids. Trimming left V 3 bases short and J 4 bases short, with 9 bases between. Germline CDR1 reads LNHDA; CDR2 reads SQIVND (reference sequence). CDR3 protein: CASSMSWVTEAFF. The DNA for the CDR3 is TGTGCCAGTAGTATGTCATGGGTCACTGAAGCTTTCTTT. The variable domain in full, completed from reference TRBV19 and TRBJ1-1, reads DGGITQSPKYLFRKEGQNVTLSCEQNLNHDAMYWYRQDPGQGLRLIYYSQIVNDFQKGDIAEGYSVSREKKESFPLTVTSAQKNPTAFYLCASSMSWVTEAFFGQGTRLTVV.

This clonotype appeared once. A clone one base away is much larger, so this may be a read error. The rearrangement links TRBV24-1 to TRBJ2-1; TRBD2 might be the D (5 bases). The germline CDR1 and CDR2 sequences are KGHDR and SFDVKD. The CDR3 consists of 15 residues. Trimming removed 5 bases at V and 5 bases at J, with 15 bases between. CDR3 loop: CATSALEAADNEQFF. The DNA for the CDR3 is TGTGCCACCAGTGCCCTGGAGGCGGCAGACAATGAGCAGTTCTTC.

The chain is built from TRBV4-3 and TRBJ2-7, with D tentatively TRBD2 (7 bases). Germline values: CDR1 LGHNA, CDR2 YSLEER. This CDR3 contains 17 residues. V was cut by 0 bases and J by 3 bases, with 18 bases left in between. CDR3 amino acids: CASSQERGGAGLYEQYF. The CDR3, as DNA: TGCGCCAGCAGCCAAGAAAGAGGGGGGGCCGGGCTCTACGAGCAGTACTTC.